These T cell receptor beta chains were read from a single sample in a study of shared clonotypes between healthy human individuals. TCRdb's table, derived via immunoSEQ multiplex PCR, lists solely in-frame clones and lacks some. This sample has approximately 1,500,000 clones, with 95% to 99% found just once. Sequenced material: naive CD4+ T cells sorted from blood. The source of these receptors is a man in his thirties or forties in good health. Each CDR3 is given with its conserved first and last residue. The D gene is left open where the match is weak. Some rows mark clone size as missing; the rest say once, few, many or name a class of expanded clone.

V gene	J gene	D gene	clone size	CDR3 DNA	CDR3 protein
TRBV5-4	TRBJ1-3	-	once	TGTGCCAGCAGCCTGGACGGGGGAAACTCTGGAAACACCATATATTTT	CASSLDGGNSGNTIYF
TRBV18	TRBJ2-5	-	-	TGTGCCAGCTCACCACCCTTGGGACCACAAGAGACCCAGTACTTC	CASSPPLGPQETQYF
TRBV2	TRBJ2-7	TRBD2	-	TGTGCCAGCAGTTTAAATTGGGGGGCTAGCGGGAGTGTCGTACACGAGCAGTACTTC	CASSLNWGASGSVVHEQYF
TRBV15	TRBJ2-1	TRBD2	once	TGTGCCACCAGCAGCTCCGGGACTAACAATGAGCAGTTCTTC	CATSSSGTNNEQFF
TRBV29-1	TRBJ2-1	TRBD2	-	TGCAGCGTGGCCAGCGGGAGCTCCTACAATGAGCAGTTCTTC	CSVASGSSYNEQFF
TRBV19	TRBJ1-1	-	-	TGTGCCAGTACCCTTGAAGGGTATACTGAAGCTTTCTTT	CASTLEGYTEAFF
TRBV2	TRBJ1-5	-	-	TGTGCCAGCAAAGGATGGCAGGGAAGGAATCAGCCCCAGCATTTT	CASKGWQGRNQPQHF
TRBV18	TRBJ2-1	-	-	TGTGCCAGCTCACCACTGCGTACTATGAGCTACAATGAGCAGTTCTTC	CASSPLRTMSYNEQFF
TRBV14	TRBJ2-1	TRBD2	-	TGTGCCAGCAGCCAATCGCCTAGCGGGAGCTACAATGAGCAGTTCTTC	CASSQSPSGSYNEQFF
TRBV2	TRBJ1-2	-	-	TGTGCCAGCAGTGCGCCCGACAATTACACCTTC	CASSAPDNYTF
TRBV6-5	TRBJ2-7	-	-	TGTGCCAGCAGATCACAGGGTTTTGGCTACGAGCAGTACTTC	CASRSQGFGYEQYF
TRBV5-1	TRBJ2-5	TRBD1	-	TGCGCCAGCAGGCGGGGCAGGGGGCAGGAGACCCAGTACTTC	CASRRGRGQETQYF
TRBV6-6	TRBJ1-2	TRBD1	-	TGTGCCAGCACCCAGACAGGGATAACAACAAACTATGGCTACACCTTC	CASTQTGITTNYGYTF
TRBV10-3	TRBJ2-7	TRBD1	-	TGTGCCATCAGTGAAAGTCCAAAACCCGAAAGGGGGCGCGGCTACGAGCAGTACTTC	CAISESPKPERGRGYEQYF
TRBV9	TRBJ1-1	-	-	TGTGCCAGCAGCACCCGTAGGACGGGAACTGAAGCTTTCTTT	CASSTRRTGTEAFF
TRBV9	TRBJ2-3	-	-	TGTGCCAGCAGCGTAGGTCCCACAGATACGCAGTATTTT	CASSVGPTDTQYF
TRBV2	TRBJ2-1	-	-	TGTGCCAGTGACCGGGACTCGTACAATGAGCAGTTCTTC	CASDRDSYNEQFF
TRBV5-1	TRBJ2-5	-	-	TGCGCCAGCAGCAGAACGTACCAAGAGACCCAGTACTTC	CASSRTYQETQYF
TRBV9	TRBJ2-1	-	-	TGTGCCAGCAGCGTAGCCGGAAGGGTTGAGAATGAGCAGTTCTTC	CASSVAGRVENEQFF
TRBV27	TRBJ1-1	-	-	TGTGCCAGCAGTTTATCCCCAATGAGGAACACTGAAGCTTTCTTT	CASSLSPMRNTEAFF
TRBV7-8	TRBJ1-1	-	-	TGTGCCAGCAGCCCGCTCCTTAGGAACACTGAAGCTTTCTTT	CASSPLLRNTEAFF
TRBV18	TRBJ2-2	-	-	TGTGCCAGCTCACCCCTCGGGGGCTTCGGGGAGCTGTTTTTT	CASSPLGGFGELFF
TRBV11-3	TRBJ2-1	TRBD2	-	TGTGCCAGCAGCCTGACTAGCGGGAGGGCCAATGAGCAGTTCTTC	CASSLTSGRANEQFF